This TCR beta chain was profiled in a study of T cell changes during pregnancy in multiple sclerosis. Repertoires were generated with immunoSEQ multiplex PCR, while TCRdb's copy carries only in-frame clones and drops some. Of about 72,000 clones in the sample, roughly 89% are singletons; the top ten hold around 0.9%. Germline CDR1 WSHSY, CDR2 SAAADI. V was pared by 8 bases and J by 5 bases, with 21 bases between. The CDR3 spans 15 residues. This chain connects TRBV10-2 to TRBJ1-1, with D perhaps matching TRBD1 (5 bases). This receptor was obtained from a female donor with multiple sclerosis, enrolled in a pregnancy study. Sequenced material: peripheral blood, taken in the second trimester of pregnancy. CDR3 region: CASVPSMNRGTEAFF. The CDR3 DNA reads as TGCGCCAGCGTGCCGTCCATGAATAGGGGTACTGAAGCTTTCTTT.